Listed below are T cell receptor beta chains from one sample, sequenced in a study of cytomegalovirus exposure and HLA in healthy donors. Profiling relied on immunoSEQ multiplex PCR, and the TCRdb table lists in-frame clones only, not all of them. The table has approximately 160,000 clones, roughly 70% seen once. Input material: PBMCs. Receptors were obtained from a woman aged 50 to 60 in good health and CMV-seropositive. CDR3s include the opening cysteine and the closing phenylalanine or tryptophan. Not every row has a clone size; where given, it reads once, few, many or a size class.

>TRBJ1-1|TRBV19|.|15
CASSIIKGADTEAFF
>TRBJ1-2|TRBV5-6|.|14
CASSLVMGAVGYTF
>TRBJ2-7|TRBV30|.|14
CAWATGTGAYEQYF
>TRBJ2-3|TRBV5-1|.|15
CASSLFGSHGDTQYF
>TRBJ2-7|TRBV19|once|15
CASSVTSVGNYEQYF
>TRBJ1-1|TRBV5-5|.|15
CASSLARDRNTEAFF
>TRBJ1-5|TRBV6-5|.|14
CASRGTGGGQPQHF
>TRBJ2-7|TRBV11-2|.|11
CASTPGYEQYF
>TRBJ1-3|TRBV5-8|.|15
CASSLHRDSGNTIYF
>TRBJ1-4|TRBV9|.|15
CASSGSHRVPGGLFF
>TRBJ1-4|TRBV5-4|few|17
CASSSVKGTTTNEKLFF
>TRBJ2-5|TRBV9|.|15
CASSVSGGFQETQYF
>TRBJ1-5|TRBV6-1|.|15
CASSVQGSGNQPQHF
>TRBJ1-1|TRBV30|.|14
CAWSVAGRRTEAFF
>TRBJ2-1|TRBV2|.|13
CASSPNRDNEQFF
>TRBJ1-1|TRBV10-1|.|15
CASSESNRGRVRVFF
>TRBJ1-5|TRBV7-8|.|15
CASSLSGQGNQPQHF
>TRBJ1-4|TRBV5-1|.|14
CASSLTGAEGKLFF
>TRBJ1-2|TRBV2|once|14
CAGRRDQIDYGYTF
>TRBJ2-3|TRBV7-2|.|13
CASSLQGTDTQYF